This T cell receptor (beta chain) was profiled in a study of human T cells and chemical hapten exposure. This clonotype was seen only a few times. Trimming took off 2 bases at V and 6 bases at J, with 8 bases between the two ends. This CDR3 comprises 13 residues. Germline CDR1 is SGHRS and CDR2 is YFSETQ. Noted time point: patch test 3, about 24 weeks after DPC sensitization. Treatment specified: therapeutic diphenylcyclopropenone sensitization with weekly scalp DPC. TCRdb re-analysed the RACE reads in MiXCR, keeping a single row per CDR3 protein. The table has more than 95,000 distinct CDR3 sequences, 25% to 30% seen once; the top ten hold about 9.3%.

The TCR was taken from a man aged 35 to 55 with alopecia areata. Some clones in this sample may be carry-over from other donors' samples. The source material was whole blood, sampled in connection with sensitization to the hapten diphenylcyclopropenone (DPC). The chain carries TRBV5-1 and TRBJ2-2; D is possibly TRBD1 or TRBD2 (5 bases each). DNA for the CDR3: TGCGCCAGCAGCTTTGAGGGACCCGGGGAGCTGTTTTTT. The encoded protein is CASSFEGPGELFF.